The clone carrying this T cell receptor (beta chain) was seen more than once but under ten times. Amplification yielded TCR beta CDR3 regions, with RNA transcripts as the source. Initially, a first-round RT-PCR of the TCR CDR3 employed the HTBI primer set. Via MiXCR, TCRdb re-called the multiplex PCR reads, giving one row per CDR3 protein. The sample carries roughly 640,000 distinct CDR3 sequences, 16% recorded once. These data belong to a study of T cells in Graves' hyperthyroidism and ophthalmopathy. The CDR3 extends over 18 amino acids. Trimming left V 5 bases short and J 1 base short, with 18 bases between. The germline V gene encodes CDR1 SGHAT and CDR2 FQNNGV.

The clonotype comes from a woman aged 40 to 50 with Graves' ophthalmopathy. Material: blood. V gene TRBV11-2 combines with J gene TRBJ1-6; tentatively, D is TRBD1 (6 bases). CDR3 loop: CASSPVGGRTSYNSPLHF. The CDR3 bases are TGTGCCAGCAGCCCGGTGGGGGGGCGCACGTCCTATAATTCACCCCTCCACTTT.